The 14 T cell receptor beta chains below were found in one sample sequenced in a study of Ad26.COV2.S vaccination and SARS-CoV-2 variants. Measured with immunoSEQ multiplex PCR; TCRdb has only the in-frame clones, and not every one. The table has a few hundred thousand clones, 70% to 90% seen once; the top ten hold 3.6%. Treatment given: roughly 20 received Ad26.COV2.S at low or high dose, single or two shots; about 5 received placebo; per-sample allocation not given. Repertoires come from day 63 after the first vaccine or placebo injection. The specimen comprised peripheral blood, sampled in a trial of Ad26.COV2.S vaccine versus placebo. Receptors were obtained from a person aged 18-60 years who received the Ad26.COV2.S COVID-19 vaccine or a placebo.

The chain combines TRBV6-4 with TRBJ1-1, with 7 bases that match TRBD1. After removal of 2 bases from V and 1 base from J, the junction contained 7 bases not matched to a gene. From germline, CDR1 is MRHNA and CDR2 SNTAGT. The CDR3 is 16 residues long. The CDR3 DNA reads TGTGCCAGCAGTGACACCTACAGGGGTAGGAACACTGAAGCTTTCTTT. It specifies CASSDTYRGRNTEAFF.

The chain carries TRBV7-9 and TRBJ1-2; D gene unclear. The CDR3 loop spans 16 amino acids. Deletions cut 4 bases from V and 2 bases from J, with 17 bases between. The germline V gene encodes CDR1 SEHNR and CDR2 FQNEAQ (reference sequence). For the CDR3, the DNA is TGTGCCAGCAGCTCACACCGGCTGGCGCCCAACTATGGCTACACCTTC. This codes for CASSSHRLAPNYGYTF. Using reference TRBV7-9 and TRBJ1-2 for the parts outside the CDR3, the full variable domain is DTGVSQNPRHKITKRGQNVTFRCDPISEHNRLYWYRQTLGQGPEFLTYFQNEAQLEKSRLLSDRFSAERPKGSFSTLEIQRTEQGDSAMYLCASSSHRLAPNYGYTFGSGTRLTVV.

This chain connects TRBV11-2 to TRBJ2-1; TRBD2 matches 7 bases. The CDR3 runs to 14 residues. CDR1 and CDR2 (germline): SGHAT, FQNNGV. The V and J ends lost 10 bases and 5 bases, in that order; junction bases with no gene match: 11. CDR3 DNA: TGTGCCACCCCGGCCTGGCTAGCGGACAATGAGCAGTTCTTC. Translated: CATPAWLADNEQFF.

J is TRBJ2-1 and V is TRBV11-3; the match to TRBD1 covers 7 bases. The V and J ends lost 5 bases and 0 bases, in that order; junction bases with no gene match: 10. Germline assignment: CDR1 SGHNT and CDR2 YENEEA. CDR3 length equals 17 residues. CDR3 sequence: CASSPSTQGSSYNEQFF. For the CDR3, the DNA is TGTGCCAGCAGCCCCAGCACACAGGGGAGCTCCTACAATGAGCAGTTCTTC. The complete variable domain, with remaining parts taken from reference TRBV11-3 and TRBJ2-1, reads EAGVVQSPRYKIIEKKQPVAFWCNPISGHNTLYWYLQNLGQGPELLIRYENEEAVDDSQLPKDRFSAERLKGVDSTLKIQPAELGDSAVYLCASSPSTQGSSYNEQFFGPGTRLTVL.

The gene calls are TRBV4-2 and TRBJ1-1; 7 bases are a match to TRBD1. The CDR3 extends over 16 amino acids. From germline, CDR1 is LGHNA and CDR2 YNFKEQ. J was trimmed by 0 bases and V by 1 base; bases with no gene match: 5. CDR3: CASSQVFRGMNTEAFF. DNA for the CDR3: TGTGCCAGCAGCCAAGTTTTCAGGGGGATGAACACTGAAGCTTTCTTT.

The V and J genes are TRBV7-9 and TRBJ1-1, with D possibly TRBD1 on 5 matching bases. CDR3 size: 17 residues. Trimming left V 5 bases short and J 6 bases short, with 25 bases between. Germline V gene sequence: CDR1 SEHNR, CDR2 FQNEAQ (reference sequence). The CDR3 reads CASSQVVSTEGWSEAFF. CDR3 DNA sequence: TGTGCCAGCAGCCAGGTGGTTTCGACAGAGGGCTGGTCTGAAGCTTTCTTT.

The chain joins TRBV6-5 to TRBJ2-2; D is ambiguous. This CDR3 contains 15 residues. Germline lookup yields CDR1 MNHEY and CDR2 SVGAGI. V shed 4 bases and J shed 1 base, with 10 bases lying between them. The CDR3 nucleotides are TGTGCCAGCAGTTTCCTCAGGAGGAACACCGGGGAGCTGTTTTTT. It codes for CASSFLRRNTGELFF.

The CDR3 DNA is TGTGCCAGCTCACTCGGACAGGGAGACAATGAGCAGTTCTTC. Its protein product is CASSLGQGDNEQFF. The rearrangement links TRBV18 to TRBJ2-1; TRBD1 matches 8 bases. Per the germline V gene, CDR1 is KGHSH and CDR2 is LQKENI. The CDR3 runs 14 residues. With V trimmed by 4 bases and J by 5 bases, 4 bases remained unmatched.

The J gene is TRBJ1-1, the V gene TRBV19, with D unclear. This CDR3 region has 14 residues. The germline V gene encodes CDR1 LNHDA and CDR2 SQIVND (reference sequence). V was shortened by 2 bases and J by 4 bases, with 11 bases between the two germline ends. This chain's CDR3 is CASSIWALSTEAFF. CDR3 DNA: TGTGCCAGTAGTATATGGGCTTTGAGCACTGAAGCTTTCTTT.

This rearrangement joins TRBV7-9 to TRBJ1-4, with 9 bases fitting TRBD1. This CDR3 has 14 amino acids. Germline V gene sequence: CDR1 SEHNR, CDR2 FQNEAQ (reference sequence). The J segment lost 6 bases and the V segment lost 5 bases, leaving 4 bases of the junction unmatched. CDR3 in amino acids: CASSRTGEDEKLFF. The CDR3 nucleotides are TGTGCCAGCAGCCGGACAGGGGAGGATGAAAAACTGTTTTTT. The variable domain in full, with the rest retrieved from reference TRBV7-9 and TRBJ1-4, is DTGVSQNPRHKITKRGQNVTFRCDPISEHNRLYWYRQTLGQGPEFLTYFQNEAQLEKSRLLSDRFSAERPKGSFSTLEIQRTEQGDSAMYLCASSRTGEDEKLFFGSGTQLSVL.

This sequence joins TRBV5-6 and TRBJ2-3; D possibly corresponds to TRBD1 (6 bases). The CDR3 contains 15 residues. Trimming shortened V by 3 bases and J by 4 bases, and 15 bases separated the two germline ends. Germline-derived CDR1 and CDR2 are SGHDT and YYEEEE. The CDR3 spells CASSSQGLGADTQYF. In DNA, the CDR3 is TGTGCCAGCAGCTCACAGGGCTTGGGGGCAGATACGCAGTATTTT.

J is TRBJ2-1 and V is TRBV5-1, with TRBD2 as a possible D gene (5 bases). The germline V gene has CDR1 SGHRS and CDR2 YFSETQ. Trimming removed 7 bases from V and 6 bases from J, with 17 bases in between. The length of the CDR3 is 14 residues. The CDR3, as DNA: TGCGCCAGCTCAAGAGGGAGTATATCCAATGAGCAGTTCTTC. It encodes CASSRGSISNEQFF.

This clone has only a few counts. This sequence joins TRBV15 and TRBJ1-5, with D perhaps TRBD1 (5 bases). The V and J ends lost 2 bases and 7 bases respectively, with 12 bases between them. In germline, CDR1 is LNHNV, CDR2 YYDKDF (reference sequence). The CDR3 consists of 14 residues. The CDR3 DNA follows: TGTGCCACCAGCAGAAGACAGACTGGGCAGCCCCAGCATTTT. Its protein product is CATSRRQTGQPQHF.

About this clone: Other nucleotide sequences in the sample specify the same CDR3. The chain couples TRBV5-4 to TRBJ1-4; maybe TRBD1 (6 bases). V lost 4 bases and J lost 7, with 14 bases in between. This CDR3 spans 14 amino acids. CDR1 is SGHNT, CDR2 YYREEE, per germline (reference sequence). The CDR3 nucleotides are TGTGCCAGCAGCCCACAGGGCGACGGTGAAAAACTGTTTTTT. It yields the protein CASSPQGDGEKLFF.